This T cell receptor beta chain was captured in a study of blood T cell repertoires in COVID-19. The CDR3 spans 13 residues. The V end lost 7 bases, the J end lost 7 bases, and 16 bases lay between the germline ends. Method: immunoSEQ multiplex PCR; TCRdb's copy keeps in-frame clones and lacks some. Counted here are approximately 160,000 clones, roughly 93% occurring once; the ten biggest clones make up approximately 2%. The sample taken for sequencing was peripheral blood. The V and J genes are TRBV12-3 or TRBV12-4 and TRBJ1-2; D perhaps matches TRBD1 (5 bases). This sequence originates from a woman aged 55-69 years with COVID-19, enrolled during active disease. The CDR3 DNA reads as TGTGCCAGCACCACCGGACAATCTTCTGGCTACACCTTC. This codes for CASTTGQSSGYTF.